Listed here are 26 T cell receptor beta chains from one sample, sequenced in a study of cytomegalovirus exposure and HLA in healthy donors. PCR involved 60 Vbeta and 13 Jbeta primers. Repertoires were generated with immunoSEQ multiplex PCR, while TCRdb's copy carries only in-frame clones and drops some. Among 100,000 or so clones listed, about 81% were seen once. Sequencing was done on a sample of PBMCs. These receptors all come from a man aged 40-50 years in good health and CMV-seronegative.

The rearrangement joins TRBV25-1 to TRBJ1-1; 11 bases line up with TRBD1. The V gene end was trimmed by 4 bases and the J gene end by 11 bases; junction bases not matched to a gene: 6. Germline V gives CDR1 MGHDK, CDR2 SYGVNS. The length of the CDR3 is 13 residues. CDR3 nucleotide sequence: TGTGCCAGCAGTGCCCGGGACAGGGGGTATGCTTTCTTT. Its translation: CASSARDRGYAFF.

A single count supports this clone. This rearrangement joins TRBV11-3 to TRBJ2-3; 8 nucleotides line up with TRBD2. Germline-derived CDR1 and CDR2 are SGHNT and YENEEA. The CDR3 contains 14 residues. After removal of 4 bases from V and 5 bases from J, the junction contained 5 bases not matched to a gene. CDR3 region: CASSSGGAKDTQYF. The DNA of the CDR3 is TGTGCCAGCAGCTCCGGGGGGGCGAAAGATACGCAGTATTTT.

This chain links TRBV19 with TRBJ2-3, with 14 bases matching TRBD2. After removal of 4 bases from V and 6 bases from J, the junction contained 6 bases not matched to a gene. Germline V gene lookup returns CDR1 LNHDA and CDR2 SQIVND (reference sequence). The CDR3 consists of 16 residues. CDR3 nucleotide sequence: TGTGCCAGTAGTACCGGGACTAGCGGGAGAAGGGATACGCAGTATTTT. Its translation is CASSTGTSGRRDTQYF.

This chain links TRBV28 with TRBJ1-2; D ambiguous. Trimming left V 5 bases short and J 7 bases short, with 14 bases between. The CDR3 loop spans 13 amino acids. Germline V gives CDR1 MDHEN, CDR2 SYDVKM. CDR3 protein: CASSTNSRFGYTF. CDR3 coding DNA: TGTGCCAGCAGTACAAACAGCCGCTTTGGCTACACCTTC.

The V and J genes are TRBV7-9 and TRBJ1-2; D not resolved. The V gene lost 0 bases and the J gene lost 3 bases, with 11 bases spanning the gap. CDR3 length equals 15 residues. In germline, CDR1 is SEHNR, CDR2 FQNEAQ (reference sequence). CDR3 DNA sequence: TGTGCCAGCAGCTTAGCGCAGATACAGCACTATGGCTACACCTTC. It is translated as CASSLAQIQHYGYTF.

The sample holds a few counts of this clone. This chain connects TRBV28 to TRBJ1-3, with D unclear. CDR3 length: 17 residues. Trimming removed 2 bases at V and 0 bases at J, with 14 bases between. Germline V gene sequence: CDR1 MDHEN, CDR2 SYDVKM. CDR3 residues: CASSLGRAWVSGNTIYF. As DNA, the CDR3 is TGTGCCAGCAGTTTAGGGCGGGCATGGGTCTCTGGAAACACCATATATTTT.

A few counts support this clone. The V gene is TRBV5-1, the J gene TRBJ2-5, with 7 bases fitting TRBD1. The J segment lost 1 base and the V segment lost 4 bases, leaving 7 bases of the junction unmatched. The CDR3 contains 15 residues. Germline CDR1 is SGHRS and CDR2 is YFSETQ. The CDR3 reads CASSRQGRGQETQYF. DNA of the CDR3: TGCGCCAGCAGCCGACAGGGTCGGGGCCAAGAGACCCAGTACTTC.

The chain carries TRBV19 and TRBJ2-7; possible D gene TRBD1, 5 bases. V was pared by 9 bases and J by 2 bases, with 11 bases between. CDR1 and CDR2 (germline): LNHDA, SQIVND (reference sequence). The CDR3 sequence is 12 residues long. The CDR3 nucleotides read TGTGCCAGCTCTACAGGTCCCTACGAGCAGTACTTC. Its protein is CASSTGPYEQYF.

The chain carries TRBV5-1 and TRBJ2-7, with D perhaps TRBD2 (6 bases). V was clipped by 1 base and J by 3 bases, with 11 bases between them. This CDR3 region has 14 residues. Germline CDR1 SGHRS, CDR2 YFSETQ. This CDR3 reads CASSLWGGYYEQYF. CDR3 coding DNA: TGCGCCAGCAGCTTGTGGGGAGGCTACTACGAGCAGTACTTC.

The rearrangement links TRBV5-4 to TRBJ2-6; the match to TRBD1 covers 9 bases. The V and J ends lost 0 bases and 4 bases, in that order; junction bases with no gene match: 8. Germline CDR1 is SGHNT and CDR2 is YYREEE (reference sequence). The CDR3 totals 18 residues. In DNA form, the CDR3 reads TGTGCCAGCAGCTTGGGGGCAAACAGGGGGCCGGGGGCCAACGTCCTGACTTTC. It translates to CASSLGANRGPGANVLTF.

The V call is TRBV28, the J call TRBJ2-7; 8 nucleotides align to TRBD1. The CDR3 totals 14 residues. The germline CDR1 and CDR2 sequences are MDHEN and SYDVKM. V shed 6 bases and J 2 bases; nucleotides not matched to a gene: 6. In nucleotides, the CDR3 is TGTGCCAGCAGAACGGACAGGGATCCCTACGAGCAGTACTTC. This sequence encodes CASRTDRDPYEQYF.

The chain carries TRBV7-2 and TRBJ1-2; 8 bases align to TRBD1. From germline, CDR1 is SGHTA and CDR2 FQGNSA. V gave up 1 base and J gave up 5 bases; unmatched junction bases: 6. The CDR3 runs to 15 residues. This chain's CDR3 is CASSLGSQGAYGYTF. The DNA for the CDR3 is TGTGCCAGCAGCTTAGGGTCCCAGGGGGCGTATGGCTACACCTTC.

CDR3 protein: CASSRYTNTGELFF. CDR3 DNA sequence: TGCGCCAGCAGCCGATACACGAACACCGGGGAGCTGTTTTTT. This rearrangement joins TRBV5-1 to TRBJ2-2; the D is unclear. Per germline, CDR1 SGHRS and CDR2 YFSETQ. V dropped 4 bases and J dropped 0 bases, with 7 bases sitting between them. The CDR3 sequence is 14 residues long.

This clone was counted once. This chain uses TRBV19 with TRBJ1-5; 7 positions agree with TRBD1. Trimming took 7 bases from V and 4 from J; bases not matched to a gene: 1. This CDR3 spans 12 amino acids. Germline lookup yields CDR1 LNHDA and CDR2 SQIVND (reference sequence). The CDR3 region is CASTRGNQPQHF. The CDR3 DNA is TGTGCCAGTACCAGGGGGAATCAGCCCCAGCATTTT.

CDR3 bases: TGTGCCAGCAGCAGGGACAGGGGTCCCCTCCACTTT. It encodes CASSRDRGPLHF. The rearrangement links TRBV7-8 to TRBJ1-6; 10 bases match TRBD1. CDR3 length: 12 residues. Germline V CDR1 and CDR2: SGHVS, FQNEAQ. Germline trimming cut 5 bases from V and 13 bases from J; bases unmatched to any gene: 2.

The chain employs TRBV4-2 and TRBJ2-3; TRBD2 matches 8 bases. The ends lost 5 bases at V and 2 bases at J; junction bases unmatched: 9. There are 16 residues in the CDR3. Germline V gene sequence: CDR1 LGHNA, CDR2 YNFKEQ. The CDR3 reads CASSSRVAGSTDTQYF. The CDR3 bases are TGTGCCAGCAGCTCTCGGGTAGCGGGGTCCACAGATACGCAGTATTTT.

Turning to this clone: Other DNA variants within this sample encode the same CDR3. J is TRBJ2-1 and V is TRBV5-6; a weak D match, TRBD1 (7 bases). The germline V and J ends were trimmed by 8 bases and 1 base, with 19 bases remaining between them. The V gene's germline CDR1 is SGHDT and CDR2 YYEEEE. There are 16 residues in the CDR3. The CDR3 DNA is TGTGCCAGTAGCCGACAGGGAGGTTGGTCCTACAATGAGCAGTTCTTC. As protein: CASSRQGGWSYNEQFF.

J is TRBJ1-1 and V is TRBV6-1, with D perhaps TRBD1 (5 bases). The V end was cut by 6 bases, the J end by 0 bases, with 14 bases between. Germline lookup yields CDR1 MNHNS and CDR2 SASEGT. This CDR3 is built from 15 residues. The CDR3 DNA reads as TGTGCCAGCAGCACCGGGACTGGGATGAACACTGAAGCTTTCTTT. As protein: CASSTGTGMNTEAFF.

This clone was detected only a few times. The chain links TRBV6-1 to TRBJ1-4; TRBD1 agrees at 9 bases. The CDR3 has 14 residues. Germline V gives CDR1 MNHNS, CDR2 SASEGT. V lost 7 bases to trimming and J lost 4 bases; unmatched junction nucleotides: 4. The CDR3 protein is CASTRDRVNEKLFF. In nucleotides, the CDR3 is TGTGCCAGCACCCGGGACAGGGTTAATGAAAAACTGTTTTTT.

The V gene is TRBV5-4, the J gene TRBJ2-7; TRBD1 matches 9 bases. The CDR3 loop spans 15 amino acids. The germline gives CDR1 SGHNT, CDR2 YYREEE (reference sequence). The junction had 11 bases not matched to a gene; V was cut back by 4 bases and J by 6 bases. CDR3 protein: CASSDKGQGGSEQYF. Here the CDR3 DNA reads TGTGCCAGCAGCGACAAGGGACAGGGTGGCTCCGAGCAGTACTTC.

This chain joins TRBV7-6 and TRBJ2-5; TRBD2 is a possible D gene (5 bases). CDR3 size: 14 residues. The V end was cut by 7 bases, the J end by 7 bases, with 19 bases between. Germline V gives CDR1 SGHVS, CDR2 FNYEAQ. This chain's CDR3 is CASTLLLGEGTQYF. CDR3 bases: TGTGCCAGCACCCTCCTTCTTGGAGAGGGGACCCAGTACTTC.

This clone was detected a few times. This chain uses TRBV6-1 with TRBJ2-1, with a weak D call TRBD2 (6 bases). Germline V CDR1 and CDR2: MNHNS, SASEGT. V dropped 8 bases and J dropped 1 base, with 12 bases sitting between them. The CDR3 loop spans 14 amino acids. In DNA form, the CDR3 reads TGTGCCAGCCTCGGGGGTGAGTCCTACAATGAGCAGTTCTTC. It encodes CASLGGESYNEQFF.

The chain couples TRBV2 to TRBJ1-2, with unresolved D. Germline lookup yields CDR1 SNHLY and CDR2 FYNNEI. The CDR3 extends over 11 amino acids. The V gene lost 4 bases and the J gene lost 7 bases, with 7 bases spanning the gap. The CDR3 sequence: CASSGGIGYTF. CDR3 in DNA: TGTGCCAGCAGTGGAGGAATTGGCTACACCTTC.

This chain uses TRBV28 with TRBJ1-2, with 11 bases aligning to TRBD1. Germline values: CDR1 MDHEN, CDR2 SYDVKM. CDR3 length equals 14 residues. Losses at the gene ends were 5 bases for V and 8 bases for J; bases not matched to a gene: 7. In DNA form, the CDR3 reads TGTGCCAGCAGTCTCGGACAGGGGGCCTGGGGCTACACCTTC. The encoded protein is CASSLGQGAWGYTF.

V gene TRBV28 combines with J gene TRBJ1-1; D remains unclear. CDR1 is MDHEN and CDR2 is SYDVKM in the germline V gene. V lost 7 bases to trimming and J lost 1 base, with 10 bases between them. This CDR3 comprises 13 residues. CDR3 coding DNA: TGTGCCAGCAACGGGCGGGCGAACACTGAAGCTTTCTTT. Residues: CASNGRANTEAFF.

CDR3 residues: CAWSVTVQETQYF. The CDR3 region has the DNA TGTGCCTGGAGTGTAACGGTACAAGAGACCCAGTACTTC. The V gene is TRBV30, the J gene TRBJ2-5, with no clear D. The CDR3 contains 13 residues. V was pared by 0 bases and J by 2 bases, with 7 bases between. Germline loops: CDR1 GTSNPN, CDR2 SVGIG (reference sequence).